This T cell receptor beta chain emerged from a study of blood T cell repertoires in COVID-19. Here immunoSEQ multiplex PCR was the method, and the copy in TCRdb shows in-frame clones only, minus some. The sample lists roughly 6,600 clones, around 90% occurring once. Germline V gene lookup returns CDR1 KGHDR and CDR2 SFDVKD. Trimming removed 7 bases at V and 3 bases at J, with 10 bases between. This CDR3 comprises 13 residues. Sequencing used peripheral blood. This chain connects TRBV24-1 to TRBJ2-3; D gene ambiguous. The TCR comes from a human donor in a cohort sampled during active COVID-19. CDR3 in amino acids: CATRAQITDTQYF. For the CDR3, the DNA is TGTGCCACCAGGGCACAAATTACAGATACGCAGTATTTT.